This T cell receptor beta chain stems from a study of tumor-infiltrating lymphocytes in primary liver carcinoma listed by TCRdb under 2017. In terms of the full investigation: Hepatocellular carcinoma (four) or combined HCC and intrahepatic cholangiocarcinoma (one) was present in the five patients, who were three men and two women aged 30 to 69 years. A total of roughly 35 specimens from 5 patients, comprising approximately 25 tumor regions, 5 adjacent noncancerous liver tissues and 5 peripheral blood samples, were covered by TCRbeta repertoire sequencing. For each liver tumor, the study sampled five regions along with adjacent normal tissue and blood, and applied TCRbeta repertoire sequencing, expression microarrays and whole-exome sequencing. Roughly 3.5 to 8 million productive TCRbeta reads were obtained per sample, and no significant difference in read depth was found between tissue types. To link TCRbeta repertoire diversity to the local molecular phenotype, the approximately 25 tumor region samples were profiled with Agilent mRNA microarrays. Technical replicate repertoires showed high reproducibility, with mean shared-clone rates roughly 0.88 and correlation coefficients above 0.98. The five patients had tumors of stage T1-T3 N0M0, with maximum diameters ranging from 4.2 to 10 cm. Results and caveats for the whole study, not just this receptor: Only the TCR beta chain was sequenced, which likely underestimates true repertoire diversity because unpaired alpha chains were not captured. Only about 7-25% of top clones were present in all five regions of a tumor, suggesting spatial heterogeneity of tumor-infiltrating T cells. The top 250 clones accounted for a significantly greater share of the repertoire in tumors than in blood (p = 0.039). Comparison of CD4+ and CD8+ T cell repertoires was precluded by the use of bulk unsorted samples. Only a few patients were included in the study, and the authors note that the findings should be validated in a larger study. Repertoire overlap was found to be higher between tumor regions (mean approximately 35%) than between tumor-adjacent (approximately 17%) or tumor-blood (roughly 15%) pairs, consistent with antigen-driven expansion.

Without any cell sorting, total RNA and DNA were extracted together from around 20-30 mg of bulk tissue using the AllPrep DNA/RNA mini kit. Between late 2015 and March 2016, about five patients in China with histopathologically diagnosed primary liver carcinoma had surgical resection. At the time of sampling, the patients had chronic HBV infection and had not received any treatment. Each tumor was sampled at five spatially separated regions: the superior, inferior, left-lateral and right-lateral poles and the tumor centre. Histology showed that every tumor sample contained more than 80% viable tumor cells. Pieces of fresh tumor and adjacent tissue were cut in half, with one half kept in RNAlater at -80 degrees C and the other half sent for histology. Concerning this clonotype itself: Its antigen specificity is not known. One end of the junction varies from germline; a read error may be responsible.

The CDR3 contains 14 residues, cysteine and phenylalanine counted. The DNA shown is the 42-base CDR3, in frame from base 1. The germline V gene encodes CDR1 SGHDT and CDR2 YYEEEE. Using a constant-region primer and ProtoScript II reverse transcriptase, TCRbeta-specific cDNA was reverse-transcribed from 500 ng total RNA. The TCRbeta libraries were prepared through three rounds of nested multiplex PCR following a slightly modified ARM-PCR procedure. Each of the first two PCR rounds ran for nine to ten cycles and used multiplex TRBV1-TRBV30 forward primers together with a Cbeta reverse primer. Sample barcodes and Illumina adapters were added in a final 25-cycle PCR using Deep VentR polymerase. Before sequencing, amplicons of 200-500 bp were purified from gel using a QIAquick gel extraction kit. TCRbeta amplicons were sequenced on an Illumina HiSeq 2500 with 250-bp paired-end reads. As for the original processing: To recover full CDR3 sequences, reads were quality-trimmed using Trimmomatic v0.33 and paired reads were then merged using FLASH v1.2.11. V, D and J germline segments were assigned to the rearranged TCRbeta sequences by MiGEC v1.2.1b. Clonotype statistics and Shannon-Wiener diversity indices were calculated with VDJtools v1.0.0. To reduce sampling bias, subsequent analyses other than the diversity analysis used only the 250 most abundant clonotypes in each sample. In TCRdb, the public reads were trimmed at Q25 with fastp and aligned with MiXCR, with productive beta chains retained. Each CDR3 protein appears once, grouped with its most common genes and DNA. These V and J calls originate from TCRdb's pipeline instead of the authors' own analysis. The sample yields 120,000 or so distinct CDR3 sequences; roughly three fifths were counted once. The top ten clones comprise roughly 8.8% of the sample.

The receptor was derived from a woman aged 60 to 75 with primary liver carcinoma and hepatitis B virus infection. The material sequenced was liver tumor tissue from sampling region 1. In the paper's terms, the cell subset or site label means: tumor region T1, superior pole. The chain uses TRBV5-6 and TRBJ2-3; TRBD2 is perhaps the D gene, given 6 matching bases. The CDR3 sequence is CANSFASRGLKQYF. The DNA reads TGTGCCAACAGCTTTGCGTCTCGGGGACTTAAGCAGTATTTT.